This is a list of T cell receptor beta chains from one sample in a study of OX40 agonist ivuxolimab in advanced cancers. Profiled with immunoSEQ multiplex PCR; TCRdb holds only in-frame clones, not every one. Of around 80,000 clones listed, 65% to 90% were seen once; the top ten hold about 0.57%. Sequencing used CD4+ or CD8+ T cells sorted from blood, obtained in a trial of the OX40 agonist ivuxolimab. Receptor source: an adult with an advanced solid tumor such as melanoma, head and neck, liver or kidney cancer. Each CDR3 is given with its conserved first and last residue. The order of the fields is D gene, V gene, clone size, J gene, CDR3 DNA, CDR3 protein. The D gene is left open where the match is weak. A clone size is listed for some rows: how often the clone was seen (once, few, many), or a class if it is expanded.

d_gene: -
v_gene: TRBV30
abundance: -
j_gene: TRBJ1-6
CDR3nt: TGTGCCTGGAGTGTAGTTACAGGCTGGAATTCACCCCTCCACTTT
CDR3aa: CAWSVVTGWNSPLHF

d_gene: -
v_gene: TRBV11-2
abundance: once
j_gene: TRBJ1-1
CDR3nt: TGTGCCAGCGGACTGCAGGAAGCGGGACCAAACACTGAAGCTTTCTTT
CDR3aa: CASGLQEAGPNTEAFF

d_gene: -
v_gene: TRBV4-1
abundance: -
j_gene: TRBJ1-1
CDR3nt: TGCGCCAGCAGCCAAAGTACTGAAGCTTTCTTT
CDR3aa: CASSQSTEAFF

d_gene: TRBD1
v_gene: TRBV18
abundance: -
j_gene: TRBJ1-2
CDR3nt: TGTGCCAGCTCACCACGACAGGGTGATGGCTACACCTTC
CDR3aa: CASSPRQGDGYTF

d_gene: -
v_gene: TRBV7-9
abundance: -
j_gene: TRBJ1-2
CDR3nt: TGTGCCAGCAGCTCTCCCACAGGCGGTTATGGCTACACCTTC
CDR3aa: CASSSPTGGYGYTF

d_gene: TRBD2
v_gene: TRBV11-2
abundance: -
j_gene: TRBJ2-5
CDR3nt: TGTGCCAGCAGCCCAGGACTAGCGGGAGTGCAAGAGACCCAGTACTTC
CDR3aa: CASSPGLAGVQETQYF

d_gene: -
v_gene: TRBV20-1
abundance: -
j_gene: TRBJ2-3
CDR3nt: TGCAGTGCTAGGCCCACAGATACGCAGTATTTT
CDR3aa: CSARPTDTQYF

d_gene: -
v_gene: TRBV29-1
abundance: -
j_gene: TRBJ1-2
CDR3nt: TGCAGCGTTGAAGTGGGCGGGGACGGCTACACCTTC
CDR3aa: CSVEVGGDGYTF

d_gene: TRBD2
v_gene: TRBV9
abundance: -
j_gene: TRBJ2-2
CDR3nt: TGTGCCAGCAGCGTATCTAGCGGGAGTCTAAACACCGGGGAGCTGTTTTTT
CDR3aa: CASSVSSGSLNTGELFF

d_gene: TRBD1
v_gene: TRBV19
abundance: -
j_gene: TRBJ2-5
CDR3nt: TGTGCCAGTAAGAGGGGGCCTCAAGAGACCCAGTACTTC
CDR3aa: CASKRGPQETQYF

d_gene: -
v_gene: TRBV5-6
abundance: -
j_gene: TRBJ2-4
CDR3nt: TGTGCCAGCAGCTTGGCCAGTTCCAAAAACATTCAGTACTTC
CDR3aa: CASSLASSKNIQYF

d_gene: TRBD2
v_gene: TRBV7-2
abundance: -
j_gene: TRBJ2-7
CDR3nt: TGTGCCAGCAGCTATGGGAGGGGCGCTCCCCCTTCGGAGCAGTACTTC
CDR3aa: CASSYGRGAPPSEQYF

d_gene: -
v_gene: TRBV19
abundance: few
j_gene: TRBJ1-1
CDR3nt: TGTGCCAGTAGTATCCCTAGGGGGAACGAAGCTTTCTTT
CDR3aa: CASSIPRGNEAFF

d_gene: -
v_gene: TRBV28
abundance: -
j_gene: TRBJ1-4
CDR3nt: TGTGCCAGCAGTTTATACTCCTCATCCACCGAAAAACTGTTTTTT
CDR3aa: CASSLYSSSTEKLFF

d_gene: -
v_gene: TRBV7-2
abundance: -
j_gene: TRBJ2-2
CDR3nt: TGTGCAACCCAGGGACGGGCGTCCAACACCGGGGAGCTGTTTTTT
CDR3aa: CATQGRASNTGELFF

d_gene: -
v_gene: TRBV18
abundance: -
j_gene: TRBJ1-5
CDR3nt: TGTGCCAGCTCACATTCAGGTTACAGCAATCAGCCCCAGCATTTT
CDR3aa: CASSHSGYSNQPQHF

d_gene: TRBD1
v_gene: TRBV15
abundance: -
j_gene: TRBJ2-5
CDR3nt: TGTGCCACCAGCTCAGGACAGGGGCCCCCACAAGAGACCCAGTACTTC
CDR3aa: CATSSGQGPPQETQYF

d_gene: TRBD2
v_gene: TRBV6-5
abundance: -
j_gene: TRBJ2-7
CDR3nt: TGTGCCAGCAGTTCTGGACTAGCGGCTTACGAGCAGTACTTC
CDR3aa: CASSSGLAAYEQYF

d_gene: -
v_gene: TRBV19
abundance: once
j_gene: TRBJ2-3
CDR3nt: TGTGCCAGTAGTATTGGGATGGCCCCGAATACGCAGTATTTT
CDR3aa: CASSIGMAPNTQYF

d_gene: TRBD2
v_gene: TRBV28
abundance: -
j_gene: TRBJ2-5
CDR3nt: TGTGCCAGCAGTTTTGTGAGCGGGGGGGCCAGGGAGACCCAGTACTTC
CDR3aa: CASSFVSGGARETQYF

d_gene: -
v_gene: TRBV5-5
abundance: -
j_gene: TRBJ2-3
CDR3nt: TGTGCCAGCAGCTTGATCAGGAGCACAGATACGCAGTATTTT
CDR3aa: CASSLIRSTDTQYF

d_gene: -
v_gene: TRBV4-3
abundance: -
j_gene: TRBJ2-6
CDR3nt: TGCGCCAGCAGCCAAGATTTCGGCAGGTGGGGACCTGGGGCCAACGTCCTGACTTTC
CDR3aa: CASSQDFGRWGPGANVLTF

d_gene: TRBD1
v_gene: TRBV5-4
abundance: -
j_gene: TRBJ2-1
CDR3nt: TGTGCCAGCAGCTTGGGTGGACAGGCAGCGTCCTACAATGAGCAGTTCTTC
CDR3aa: CASSLGGQAASYNEQFF

d_gene: TRBD1
v_gene: TRBV10-3
abundance: few
j_gene: TRBJ2-1
CDR3nt: TGTGCCATTGGGGACAGGGGGTGGTACAATGAGCAGTTCTTC
CDR3aa: CAIGDRGWYNEQFF

d_gene: -
v_gene: TRBV5-1
abundance: few
j_gene: TRBJ2-2
CDR3nt: TGCGCCAGCAGCCCCCAAGGCACCGGGGAGCTGTTTTTT
CDR3aa: CASSPQGTGELFF

d_gene: -
v_gene: TRBV30
abundance: -
j_gene: TRBJ2-7
CDR3nt: TGTGCCTGGAGCTCGGGCCACGAGCAGTACTTC
CDR3aa: CAWSSGHEQYF

d_gene: TRBD1
v_gene: TRBV6-6
abundance: once
j_gene: TRBJ1-1
CDR3nt: TGTGCCAGCAGTTTGCCGACAGGGGGCGTTGGTGAAGCTTTCTTT
CDR3aa: CASSLPTGGVGEAFF

d_gene: -
v_gene: TRBV27
abundance: -
j_gene: TRBJ2-7
CDR3nt: TGTGCCAGCAGTTTAATCCGGGCAGGGGAGTACGAGCAGTACTTC
CDR3aa: CASSLIRAGEYEQYF

d_gene: TRBD1
v_gene: TRBV28
abundance: -
j_gene: TRBJ2-7
CDR3nt: TGTGCCAGCACCCTCGGGACAGGGTCCTACGAGCAGTACTTC
CDR3aa: CASTLGTGSYEQYF

d_gene: TRBD2
v_gene: TRBV7-2
abundance: once
j_gene: TRBJ2-1
CDR3nt: TGTGCCAGCAGTTTACAGGGCGATGAAGCGGGGGGTCCTTTCAATGAGCAGTTCTTC
CDR3aa: CASSLQGDEAGGPFNEQFF

d_gene: -
v_gene: TRBV7-2
abundance: -
j_gene: TRBJ2-6
CDR3nt: TGTGCCAGCAGCACCCGGGGCCCCGGGGCCAACGTCCTGACTTTC
CDR3aa: CASSTRGPGANVLTF

d_gene: TRBD1
v_gene: TRBV15
abundance: -
j_gene: TRBJ2-5
CDR3nt: TGTGCCACCAGCACCTCCGACAGGGCCCGGGAGACCCAGTACTTC
CDR3aa: CATSTSDRARETQYF

d_gene: -
v_gene: TRBV9
abundance: once
j_gene: TRBJ2-1
CDR3nt: TGTGCCAGCAGCGTAGTCGGGGGGCCGTCCAATGAGCAGTTCTTC
CDR3aa: CASSVVGGPSNEQFF

d_gene: -
v_gene: TRBV21-1
abundance: -
j_gene: TRBJ2-7
CDR3nt: TGTGCCAGCAGCAAAGTAAGGACTACTACCTACGAGCAGTACTTC
CDR3aa: CASSKVRTTTYEQYF

d_gene: -
v_gene: TRBV21-1
abundance: -
j_gene: TRBJ2-7
CDR3nt: TGTGCCAGCAGCAATTCCCAGACAGGGGCAGACAACGAGCAGTACTTC
CDR3aa: CASSNSQTGADNEQYF